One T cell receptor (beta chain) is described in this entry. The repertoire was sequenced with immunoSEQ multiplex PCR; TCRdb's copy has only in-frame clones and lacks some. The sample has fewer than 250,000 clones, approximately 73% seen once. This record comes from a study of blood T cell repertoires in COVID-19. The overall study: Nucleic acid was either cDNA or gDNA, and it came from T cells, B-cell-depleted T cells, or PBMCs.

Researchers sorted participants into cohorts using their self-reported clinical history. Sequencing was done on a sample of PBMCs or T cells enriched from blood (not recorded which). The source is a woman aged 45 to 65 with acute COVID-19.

The CDR3 bases are TGTGCCAGCGGACAGGGGCCGGGACAGCCCCAGCATTTT. Protein sequence: CASGQGPGQPQHF. The chain employs TRBV27 and TRBJ1-5, with TRBD1 identical over 9 bases. The trim removed 8 bases at V and 7 bases at J, leaving 6 bases unmatched. Germline V gene data show CDR1 as MNHEY and CDR2 as SMNVEV (reference sequence). The CDR3 runs 13 residues.